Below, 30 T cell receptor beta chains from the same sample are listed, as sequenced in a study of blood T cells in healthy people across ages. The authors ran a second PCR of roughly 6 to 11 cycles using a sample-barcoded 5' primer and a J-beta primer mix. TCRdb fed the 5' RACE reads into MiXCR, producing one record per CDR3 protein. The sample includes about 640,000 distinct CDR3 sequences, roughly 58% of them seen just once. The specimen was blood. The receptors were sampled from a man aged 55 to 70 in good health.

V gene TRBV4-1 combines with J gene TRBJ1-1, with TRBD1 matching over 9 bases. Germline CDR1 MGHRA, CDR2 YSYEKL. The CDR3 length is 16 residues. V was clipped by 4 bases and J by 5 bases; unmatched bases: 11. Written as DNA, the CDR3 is TGCGCCAGCAGCCTTTCTAGGACAGGGGCGAAGACTGAAGCTTTCTTT. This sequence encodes CASSLSRTGAKTEAFF.

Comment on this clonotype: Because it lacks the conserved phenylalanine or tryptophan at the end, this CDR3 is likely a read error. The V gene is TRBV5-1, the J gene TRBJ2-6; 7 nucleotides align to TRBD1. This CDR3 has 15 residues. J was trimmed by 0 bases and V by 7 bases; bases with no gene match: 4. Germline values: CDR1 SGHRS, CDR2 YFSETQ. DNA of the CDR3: TGCGCCAGCCAGACAGGGCCCTCTGGGGCCAACGTCCTGACTATC. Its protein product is CASQTGPSGANVLTI.

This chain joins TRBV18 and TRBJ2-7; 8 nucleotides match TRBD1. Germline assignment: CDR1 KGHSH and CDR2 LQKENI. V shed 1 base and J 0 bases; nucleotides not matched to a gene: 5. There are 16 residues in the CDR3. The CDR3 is CASSPLAGQGSYEQYF. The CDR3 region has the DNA TGTGCCAGCTCACCACTCGCCGGACAGGGCTCCTACGAGCAGTACTTC.

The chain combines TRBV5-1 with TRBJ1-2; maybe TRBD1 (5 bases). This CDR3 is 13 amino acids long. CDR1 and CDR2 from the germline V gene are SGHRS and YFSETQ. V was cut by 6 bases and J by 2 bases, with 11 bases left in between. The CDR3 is CASTLGANYGYTF. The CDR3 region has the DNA TGCGCCAGCACCCTAGGGGCAAACTATGGCTACACCTTC.

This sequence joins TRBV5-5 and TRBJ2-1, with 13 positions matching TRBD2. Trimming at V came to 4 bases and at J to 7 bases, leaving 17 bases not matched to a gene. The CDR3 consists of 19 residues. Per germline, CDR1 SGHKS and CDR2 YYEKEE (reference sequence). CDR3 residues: CASSAPGALAGGILNEQFF. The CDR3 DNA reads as TGTGCCAGCAGCGCACCTGGGGCACTAGCGGGGGGGATACTGAATGAGCAGTTCTTC.

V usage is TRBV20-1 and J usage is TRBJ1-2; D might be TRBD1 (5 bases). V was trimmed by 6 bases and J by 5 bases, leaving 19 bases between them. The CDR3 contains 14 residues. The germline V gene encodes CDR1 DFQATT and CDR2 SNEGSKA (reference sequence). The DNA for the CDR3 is TGCAGTGCCATGCAGTCCCGAGGGGTTTATGGCTACACCTTC. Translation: CSAMQSRGVYGYTF.

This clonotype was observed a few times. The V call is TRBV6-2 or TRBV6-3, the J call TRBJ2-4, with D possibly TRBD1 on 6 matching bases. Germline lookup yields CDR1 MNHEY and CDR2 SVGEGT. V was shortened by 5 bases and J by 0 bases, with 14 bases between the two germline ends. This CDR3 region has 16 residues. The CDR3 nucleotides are TGTGCCAGCAGTCCAATCGACAGGCGAGCCAAAAACATTCAGTACTTC. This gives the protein CASSPIDRRAKNIQYF.

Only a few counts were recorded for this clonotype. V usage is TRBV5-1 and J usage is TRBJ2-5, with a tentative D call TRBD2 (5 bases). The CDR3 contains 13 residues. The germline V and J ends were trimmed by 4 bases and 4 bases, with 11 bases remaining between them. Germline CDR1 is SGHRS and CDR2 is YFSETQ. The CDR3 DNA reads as TGCGCCAGCAGCCGGGGAATGACAGAGACCCAGTACTTC. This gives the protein CASSRGMTETQYF.

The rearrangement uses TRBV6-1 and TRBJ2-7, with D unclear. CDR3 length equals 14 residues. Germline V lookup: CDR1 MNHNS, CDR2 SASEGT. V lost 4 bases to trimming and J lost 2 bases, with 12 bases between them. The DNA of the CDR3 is TGTGCCAGCAGTGGACTTCTGGGGACCTACGAGCAGTACTTC. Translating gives CASSGLLGTYEQYF.

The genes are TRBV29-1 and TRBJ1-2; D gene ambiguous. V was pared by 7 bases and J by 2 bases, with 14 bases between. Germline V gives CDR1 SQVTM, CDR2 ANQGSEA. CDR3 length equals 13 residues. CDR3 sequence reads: CSARHRANYGYTF. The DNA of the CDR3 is TGCAGCGCGCGACATCGGGCAAACTATGGCTACACCTTC.

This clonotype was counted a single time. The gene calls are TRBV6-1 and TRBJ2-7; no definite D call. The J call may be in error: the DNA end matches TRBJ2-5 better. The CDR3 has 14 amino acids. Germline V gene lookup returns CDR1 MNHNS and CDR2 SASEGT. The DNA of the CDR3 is TGTGCCAGCAGTGAACAAAAGGGTTCAGAGACCCAGTACTTC. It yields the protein CASSEQKGSETQYF.

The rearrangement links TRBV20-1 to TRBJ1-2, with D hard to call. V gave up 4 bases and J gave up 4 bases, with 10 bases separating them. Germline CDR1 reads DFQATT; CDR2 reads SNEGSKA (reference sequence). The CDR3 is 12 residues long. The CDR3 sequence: CSATYISYGYTF. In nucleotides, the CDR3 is TGCAGTGCTACCTACATCTCCTATGGCTACACCTTC.

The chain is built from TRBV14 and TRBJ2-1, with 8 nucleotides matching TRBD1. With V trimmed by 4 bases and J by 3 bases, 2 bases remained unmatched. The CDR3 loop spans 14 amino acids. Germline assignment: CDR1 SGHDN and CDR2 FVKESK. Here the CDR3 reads CASSLGQVYNEQFF. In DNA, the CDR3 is TGTGCCAGCAGCCTGGGACAGGTCTACAATGAGCAGTTCTTC.

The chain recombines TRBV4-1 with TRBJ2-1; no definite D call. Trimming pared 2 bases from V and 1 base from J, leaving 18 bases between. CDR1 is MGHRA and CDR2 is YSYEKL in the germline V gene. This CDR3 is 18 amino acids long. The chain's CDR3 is CASSQSLIGLLSYNEQFF. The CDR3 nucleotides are TGCGCCAGCAGCCAATCTCTTATAGGGCTACTGTCCTACAATGAGCAGTTCTTC.

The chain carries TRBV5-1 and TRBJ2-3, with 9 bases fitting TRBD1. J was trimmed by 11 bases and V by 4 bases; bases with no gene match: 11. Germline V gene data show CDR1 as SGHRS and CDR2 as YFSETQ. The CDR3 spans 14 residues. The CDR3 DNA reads TGCGCCAGCAGCCCTCCGGGACAGGGCCATGGGCAGTATTTT. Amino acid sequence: CASSPPGQGHGQYF.

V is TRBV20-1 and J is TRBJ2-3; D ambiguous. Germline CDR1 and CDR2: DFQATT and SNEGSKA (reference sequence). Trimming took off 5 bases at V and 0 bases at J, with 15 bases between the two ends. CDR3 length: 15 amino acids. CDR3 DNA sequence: TGCAGTGCTGCGACCCTCCGGCGGAGCACAGATACGCAGTATTTT. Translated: CSAATLRRSTDTQYF.

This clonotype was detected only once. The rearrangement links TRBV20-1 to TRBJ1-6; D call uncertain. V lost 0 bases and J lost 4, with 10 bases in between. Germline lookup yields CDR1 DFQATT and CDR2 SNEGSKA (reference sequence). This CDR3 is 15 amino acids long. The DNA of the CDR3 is TGCAGTGCTAGAGATCAGGTGCAGTATAATTCACCCCTCCACTTT. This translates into CSARDQVQYNSPLHF.

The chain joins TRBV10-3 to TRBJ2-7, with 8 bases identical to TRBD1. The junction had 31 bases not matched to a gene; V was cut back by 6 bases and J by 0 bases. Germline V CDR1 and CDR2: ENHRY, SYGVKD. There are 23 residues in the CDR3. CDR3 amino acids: CAIRTTTLGQDNGQGKSSYEQYF. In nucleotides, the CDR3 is TGTGCCATCAGAACCACCACCCTGGGACAGGATAACGGCCAGGGTAAAAGCTCCTACGAGCAGTACTTC.

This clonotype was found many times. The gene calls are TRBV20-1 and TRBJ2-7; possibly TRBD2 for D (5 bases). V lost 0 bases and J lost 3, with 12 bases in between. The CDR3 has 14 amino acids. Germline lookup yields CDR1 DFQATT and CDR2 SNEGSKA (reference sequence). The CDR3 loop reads CSARDVGRLYEQYF. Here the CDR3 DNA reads TGCAGTGCTAGAGATGTGGGGAGACTCTACGAGCAGTACTTC.

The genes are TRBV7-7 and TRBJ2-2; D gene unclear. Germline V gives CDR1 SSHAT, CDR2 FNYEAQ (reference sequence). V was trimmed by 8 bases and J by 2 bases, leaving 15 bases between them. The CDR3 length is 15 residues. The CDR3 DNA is TGTGCCAGCCTTCCCCTCAGTGAAAACACCGGGGAGCTGTTTTTT. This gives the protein CASLPLSENTGELFF.

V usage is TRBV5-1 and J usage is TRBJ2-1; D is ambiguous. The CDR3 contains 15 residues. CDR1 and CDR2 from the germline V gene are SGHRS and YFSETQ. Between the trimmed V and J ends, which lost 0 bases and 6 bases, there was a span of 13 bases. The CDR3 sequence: CASSLGGLPSNEQFF. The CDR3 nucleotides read TGCGCCAGCAGCTTGGGCGGCCTCCCCAGCAATGAGCAGTTCTTC.

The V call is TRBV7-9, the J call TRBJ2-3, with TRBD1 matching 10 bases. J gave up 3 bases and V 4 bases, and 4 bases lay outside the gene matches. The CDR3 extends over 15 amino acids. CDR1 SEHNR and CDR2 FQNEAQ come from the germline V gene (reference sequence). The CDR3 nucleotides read TGTGCCAGCAGCTACCGGGACAGGGGAACAGATACGCAGTATTTT. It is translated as CASSYRDRGTDTQYF.

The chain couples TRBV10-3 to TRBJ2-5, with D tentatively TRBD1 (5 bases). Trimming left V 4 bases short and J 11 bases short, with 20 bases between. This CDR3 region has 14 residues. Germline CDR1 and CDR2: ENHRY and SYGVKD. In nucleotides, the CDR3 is TGTGCCATCAGTGGGACCCTAAGGCAGGGTGAGCAGTACTTC. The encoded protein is CAISGTLRQGEQYF.

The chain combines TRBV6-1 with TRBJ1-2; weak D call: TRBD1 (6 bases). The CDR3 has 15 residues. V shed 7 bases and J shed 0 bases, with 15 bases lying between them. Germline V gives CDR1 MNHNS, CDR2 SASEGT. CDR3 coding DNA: TGTGCCAGCACGACAGGTCTCGAAGCTAACTATGGCTACACCTTC. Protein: CASTTGLEANYGYTF.

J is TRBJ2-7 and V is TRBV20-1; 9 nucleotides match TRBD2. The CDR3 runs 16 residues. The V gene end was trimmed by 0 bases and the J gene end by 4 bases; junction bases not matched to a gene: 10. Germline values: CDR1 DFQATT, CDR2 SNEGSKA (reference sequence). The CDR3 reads CSARDGGRGFRYEQYF. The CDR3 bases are TGCAGTGCTAGAGATGGCGGGAGGGGCTTTAGGTACGAGCAGTACTTC.

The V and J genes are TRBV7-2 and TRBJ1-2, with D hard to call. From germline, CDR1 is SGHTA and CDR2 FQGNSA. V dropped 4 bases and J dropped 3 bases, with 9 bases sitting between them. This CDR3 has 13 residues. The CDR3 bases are TGTGCCAGCAGCTCCCCCTCCGACTATGGCTACACCTTC. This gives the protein CASSSPSDYGYTF.

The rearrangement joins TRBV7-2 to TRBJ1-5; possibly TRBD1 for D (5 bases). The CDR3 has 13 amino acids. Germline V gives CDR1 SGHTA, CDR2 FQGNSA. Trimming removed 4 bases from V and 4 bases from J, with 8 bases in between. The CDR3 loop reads CASSSGRNQPQHF. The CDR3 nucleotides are TGTGCCAGCAGCTCGGGACGGAATCAGCCCCAGCATTTT.

In DNA, the CDR3 is TGCGCCAGCAGCTCCCAGATAAGCGGGGCACAAGAGACCCAGTACTTC. Translated, it gives CASSSQISGAQETQYF. The chain carries TRBV5-1 and TRBJ2-5; 7 bases fit TRBD2. The CDR3 length is 16 residues. The V segment lost 3 bases and the J segment 2 bases; nucleotides outside the gene matches: 10. The germline CDR1 and CDR2 sequences are SGHRS and YFSETQ.

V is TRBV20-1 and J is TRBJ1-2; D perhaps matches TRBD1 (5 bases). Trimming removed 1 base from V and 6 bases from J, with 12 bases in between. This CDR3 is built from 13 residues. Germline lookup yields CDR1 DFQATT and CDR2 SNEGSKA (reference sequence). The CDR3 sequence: CSARASGPDGYTF. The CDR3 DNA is TGCAGTGCTAGAGCCTCGGGACCGGATGGCTACACCTTC.

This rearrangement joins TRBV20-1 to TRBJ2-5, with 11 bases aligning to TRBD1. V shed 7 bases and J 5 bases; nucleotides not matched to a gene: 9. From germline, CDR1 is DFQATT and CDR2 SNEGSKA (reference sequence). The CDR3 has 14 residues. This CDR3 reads CSVSGQGARETQYF. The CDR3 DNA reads TGCAGTGTGTCCGGACAGGGGGCAAGGGAGACCCAGTACTTC.